Below are 3 T cell receptor beta chains sequenced from a single sample in a study of blood T cell repertoires in COVID-19. TCRdb keeps only in-frame clones here, not all; method: immunoSEQ multiplex PCR. The sample shows about 140,000 clones, about three quarters of them seen only once. The sequencing input was peripheral blood. The receptors come from a woman between 50 and 59 years old with active or convalescent COVID-19.

This sequence joins TRBV20-1 and TRBJ2-7, with D maybe TRBD1 (6 bases). This CDR3 is built from 14 residues. Germline V lookup: CDR1 DFQATT, CDR2 SNEGSKA (reference sequence). V lost 3 bases and J lost 2, with 14 bases in between. The CDR3 region has the DNA TGCAGTGCTAGTACCAGGGGCCTAGCCTACGAGCAGTACTTC. It specifies CSASTRGLAYEQYF.

This clone turned up a few times. The chain links TRBV19 to TRBJ1-1; D gene uncertain. Germline CDR1 and CDR2: LNHDA and SQIVND (reference sequence). Trimming removed 7 bases at V and 4 bases at J, with 19 bases between. The CDR3 is made up of 15 amino acids. Here the CDR3 reads CASTPLGSWSTEAFF. For the CDR3, the DNA is TGTGCCAGTACCCCACTAGGGTCGTGGAGCACTGAAGCTTTCTTT. The full variable domain, its missing parts supplied by reference TRBV19 and TRBJ1-1, is DGGITQSPKYLFRKEGQNVTLSCEQNLNHDAMYWYRQDPGQGLRLIYYSQIVNDFQKGDIAEGYSVSREKKESFPLTVTSAQKNPTAFYLCASTPLGSWSTEAFFGQGTRLTVV.

This clone has a single count. The gene calls are TRBV11-3 and TRBJ1-3, with TRBD1 matching over 9 bases. This CDR3 comprises 15 residues. From germline, CDR1 is SGHNT and CDR2 YENEEA. Trimming cost V 5 bases and J 0 bases; bases outside gene matches: 2. The DNA of the CDR3 is TGTGCCAGCAGCGAGACAGGGGGCTCTGGAAACACCATATATTTT. This encodes CASSETGGSGNTIYF.